Listed below are T cell receptor beta chains from one sample, sequenced in a study of identical twins. TCRdb re-derived calls from the 5' RACE reads in MiXCR, one entry per CDR3 protein. This sample has approximately 490,000 distinct CDR3 sequences; 20% to 25% occur once, and the top ten carry 0.45% to 0.5%. The sample was also reused in another study, on yellow fever vaccine responses in identical twins.

The sample was CD4+ T cells sorted from blood. These receptors were collected from a young woman in good health. CDR3s include the opening cysteine and the closing phenylalanine or tryptophan. Each record gives: J gene, V gene, clone size, D gene, CDR3 protein, CDR3 DNA. A D gene is named only where the DNA matches it firmly. Clone size appears in some rows only: once, few, many, or a class for an expanded clone.

TRBJ2-5 | TRBV7-9 | - | TRBD2 | CASTHSGTEETQYF | TGTGCCAGCACCCACAGCGGGACTGAAGAGACCCAGTACTTC
TRBJ2-5 | TRBV12-3/TRBV12-4 | - | TRBD2 | CASSKKGTNRETQYF | TGTGCCAGCAGCAAAAAAGGGACTAACAGAGAGACCCAGTACTTC
TRBJ2-5 | TRBV5-1 | - | TRBD2 | CASSFGTSGWGETQYF | TGCGCCAGCAGCTTTGGCACTAGCGGGTGGGGAGAGACCCAGTACTTC
TRBJ2-1 | TRBV5-1 | - | - | CASSTRESSSYNEQFF | TGCGCCAGCAGCACCCGGGAGTCTAGCTCCTACAATGAGCAGTTCTTC
TRBJ2-6 | TRBV10-3 | - | - | CAISLSGFGGANVLTF | TGTGCCATCAGTCTTTCAGGTTTCGGTGGGGCCAACGTCCTGACTTTC
TRBJ1-5 | TRBV6-1 | - | - | CASSASGLGGGNQPQHF | TGTGCCAGCAGTGCCTCAGGGTTGGGTGGTGGCAATCAGCCCCAGCATTTT
TRBJ2-5 | TRBV11-2 | - | - | CASSLLGAWETQYF | TGTGCCAGCAGCTTACTGGGGGCTTGGGAGACCCAGTACTTC
TRBJ2-1 | TRBV28 | few | TRBD2 | CASSPTSGTSGYNEQFF | TGTGCCAGCAGCCCCACTTCCGGGACTAGCGGATACAATGAGCAGTTCTTC
TRBJ2-1 | TRBV7-2 | - | - | CASSPVGGGVYNEQFF | TGTGCCAGCAGCCCAGTCGGGGGTGGGGTCTACAATGAGCAGTTCTTC
TRBJ1-5 | TRBV5-1 | few | - | CASSRQINQPQRF | TGCGCCAGCAGCCGACAGATCAATCAGCCCCAGCGTTTT
TRBJ2-2 | TRBV7-9 | few | - | CASSAVGGVIGELFF | TGTGCCAGCAGCGCTGTGGGGGGAGTGATCGGGGAGCTGTTTTTT
TRBJ1-1 | TRBV12-3/TRBV12-4 | few | - | CASSFEGGFTEAFF | TGTGCCAGCAGTTTCGAGGGAGGATTCACTGAAGCTTTCTTT
TRBJ2-1 | TRBV20-1 | - | TRBD2 | CSARMPGLRSYNEQFF | TGCAGTGCTAGAATGCCGGGACTACGCTCCTACAATGAGCAGTTCTTC
TRBJ1-6 | TRBV7-9 | - | - | CASSPPVGGSPLHF | TGTGCCAGCAGCCCCCCGGTGGGGGGTTCACCCCTCCACTTT
TRBJ1-5 | TRBV19 | few | - | CASSITPSRGGNQPQHF | TGTGCCAGTAGTATCACCCCGAGCCGGGGAGGCAATCAGCCCCAGCATTTT
TRBJ1-6 | TRBV12-3/TRBV12-4 | - | TRBD1 | CASTPRQGIDSPLHF | TGTGCCAGCACCCCGAGACAGGGGATTGATTCACCCCTCCACTTT
TRBJ2-2 | TRBV5-1 | - | - | CASTAGRTGELFF | TGCGCCAGCACGGCGGGCCGCACCGGGGAGCTGTTTTTT
TRBJ2-2 | TRBV14 | - | TRBD2 | CASSPRRASGDTGELFF | TGTGCCAGCAGCCCACGAAGGGCTAGCGGGGACACCGGGGAGCTGTTTTTT
TRBJ2-2 | TRBV3-1 | once | - | CASSLRDTTGELFF | TGTGCCAGCAGCCTCCGGGACACCACCGGGGAGCTGTTTTTT
TRBJ1-4 | TRBV20-1 | - | TRBD1 | CSAGPGQGDEKLFF | TGCAGTGCTGGGCCGGGACAGGGAGATGAAAAACTGTTTTTT
TRBJ1-2 | TRBV12-3/TRBV12-4 | few | TRBD1 | CASLSGTGVQYGYTF | TGTGCCAGCCTTTCCGGGACAGGAGTTCAATATGGCTACACCTTC
TRBJ2-7 | TRBV12-3/TRBV12-4 | - | TRBD1 | CASTLTGRYEQYF | TGTGCCAGCACACTGACAGGGCGTTACGAGCAGTACTTC
TRBJ2-5 | TRBV10-3 | - | TRBD1 | CAIREGAQETQYF | TGTGCCATCAGAGAGGGGGCCCAAGAGACCCAGTACTTC
TRBJ2-4 | TRBV11-1 | few | - | CASSLDWGTPGAKNIQYF | TGTGCCAGCAGTTTAGACTGGGGGACGCCGGGAGCCAAAAACATTCAGTACTTC
TRBJ2-1 | TRBV4-2 | - | TRBD2 | CASSQLTSGGSSNFNEQFF | TGTGCCAGCAGCCAATTGACTAGCGGGGGGTCGAGCAACTTCAATGAGCAGTTCTTC
TRBJ2-7 | TRBV12-3/TRBV12-4 | - | - | CASSQDLPSYEQYF | TGTGCCAGCAGCCAAGACTTACCCTCCTACGAGCAGTACTTC
TRBJ1-1 | TRBV10-3 | few | - | CAISESVKNTEAFF | TGTGCCATCAGTGAGTCGGTAAAGAACACTGAAGCTTTCTTT
TRBJ2-1 | TRBV20-1 | - | - | CSAPEGYGEQFF | TGCAGTGCTCCAGAGGGGTACGGTGAGCAGTTCTTC
TRBJ1-2 | TRBV6-1 | - | - | CASSEWKYGYTF | TGTGCCAGCAGTGAATGGAAATATGGCTACACCTTC
TRBJ2-1 | TRBV27 | few | TRBD2 | CASSSSGAGGNEQFF | TGTGCCAGCAGCTCTAGCGGAGCCGGGGGCAATGAGCAGTTCTTC
TRBJ2-3 | TRBV20-1 | - | TRBD2 | CSSIAGAWDTQYF | TGCAGTTCCATAGCGGGAGCCTGGGATACGCAGTATTTT
TRBJ1-1 | TRBV12-3/TRBV12-4 | few | - | CASSPGPEGAFF | TGTGCCAGCAGCCCTGGCCCCGAAGGAGCTTTCTTT
TRBJ1-2 | TRBV5-1 | few | - | CASSLGRYGYTF | TGCGCCAGCAGCTTGGGTCGGTATGGCTACACCTTC
TRBJ2-7 | TRBV12-3/TRBV12-4 | - | TRBD1 | CASRQGTSYEQYF | TGTGCCAGCCGACAGGGGACCTCCTACGAGCAGTACTTC
TRBJ1-1 | TRBV12-3/TRBV12-4 | - | - | CASSLGVNTGAEAFF | TGTGCCAGCAGTTTAGGGGTTAATACGGGAGCTGAAGCTTTCTTT
TRBJ2-1 | TRBV3-1 | few | - | CASSQRTGTAGHNEQFF | TGTGCCAGCAGCCAGCGAACCGGGACAGCGGGCCACAATGAGCAGTTCTTC
TRBJ2-1 | TRBV20-1 | once | TRBD2 | CSARISGGIWNEQFF | TGCAGTGCTAGGATCAGCGGGGGGATTTGGAATGAGCAGTTCTTC
TRBJ2-5 | TRBV6-1 | few | - | CASTRNGGRWETQYF | TGTGCCAGCACCAGAAATGGGGGGAGGTGGGAGACCCAGTACTTC
TRBJ2-7 | TRBV5-5 | - | TRBD2 | CASSPGLAGGRVDEQYF | TGTGCCAGCAGCCCGGGACTAGCGGGAGGACGGGTAGACGAGCAGTACTTC
TRBJ1-1 | TRBV29-1 | - | TRBD1 | CSVQGGTGVRTEAFF | TGCAGCGTTCAGGGCGGCACAGGGGTACGGACTGAAGCTTTCTTT
TRBJ2-3 | TRBV12-3/TRBV12-4 | - | TRBD2 | CASRGGFTDTQYF | TGTGCCAGCCGGGGGGGTTTCACAGATACGCAGTATTTT
TRBJ1-4 | TRBV10-3 | few | - | CAISAQQGWNEKLFF | TGTGCCATCAGTGCCCAACAGGGATGGAATGAAAAACTGTTTTTT
TRBJ1-1 | TRBV7-9 | few | - | CASSFFSALDAEAFF | TGTGCCAGCAGCTTCTTCTCTGCCCTTGACGCTGAAGCTTTCTTT
TRBJ2-3 | TRBV5-4 | - | - | CASSLGRDPTDTQYF | TGTGCCAGCAGCTTGGGCAGGGACCCCACAGATACGCAGTATTTT
TRBJ1-6 | TRBV7-9 | many | - | CASSLGPRTASPLHF | TGTGCCAGCAGCTTAGGACCCCGGACAGCCTCACCCCTCCACTTT
TRBJ2-1 | TRBV3-1 | - | TRBD2 | CASSATGTSGSSYNEQFF | TGTGCCAGCAGCGCGACCGGGACTAGCGGGAGCTCCTACAATGAGCAGTTCTTC
TRBJ2-3 | TRBV27 | - | TRBD2 | CASSPRGAGVGTDTQYF | TGTGCCAGCAGCCCTAGGGGTGCGGGAGTCGGGACAGATACGCAGTATTTT
TRBJ1-2 | TRBV29-1 | - | TRBD1 | CSVDSRDRRGYTF | TGCAGCGTTGATTCTCGGGACAGAAGGGGCTACACCTTC
TRBJ1-1 | TRBV29-1 | - | - | CSVNEGWTEAFF | TGCAGCGTTAATGAGGGCTGGACTGAAGCTTTCTTT
TRBJ1-3 | TRBV6-5 | few | TRBD1 | CASSLDRLSSGNTIYF | TGTGCCAGCAGTTTGGACAGGTTGAGCTCTGGAAACACCATATATTTT
TRBJ2-7 | TRBV5-1 | few | - | CASSLDRPSYEQYF | TGCGCCAGCAGCTTGGACAGACCTTCCTACGAGCAGTACTTC
TRBJ2-1 | TRBV18 | few | TRBD2 | CASSPQGGTSHNEQFF | TGTGCCAGCTCACCACAGGGAGGGACTAGCCACAATGAGCAGTTCTTC
TRBJ1-4 | TRBV6-5 | - | - | CASSYVRDGEKLFF | TGTGCCAGCAGTTATGTTAGGGACGGGGAAAAACTGTTTTTT